This T cell receptor (beta chain) was identified in a study of TIL therapy for anti-PD-1-resistant metastatic lung cancer. As for the study in general: Most patients had lung adenocarcinoma; several tumors were EGFR-mutant, two ALK-rearranged; half smoked currently or formerly. Overall study findings and caveats: Patients were highly selected, enriched for treatment-naive, never-smoker and oncogene-addicted cases. TIL clonotype persistence in blood showed no apparent association with response.

Regarding time point: pre-treatment sample, taken before nivolumab and TIL therapy. V lost 4 bases, J lost 3 bases, and 15 bases stayed unmatched. This CDR3 is 18 amino acids long. CDR1 SGHTA and CDR2 FQGNSA come from the germline V gene. Worth noting for this clone: Its antigen is unidentified.

This was the immunoSEQ v3 assay. Sequencing depth was 1.9 million or so read pairs for survey level, about 5-6.5 million for deep. Generated by immunoSEQ multiplex PCR, the TCRdb table keeps only in-frame clones and is missing some. The sample lists about 36,000 clones, around 70% occurring once. The material was blood, obtained at baseline. This TCR derives from a person aged 25-85 years with non-small cell lung cancer. The chain carries TRBV7-2 and TRBJ2-1, with TRBD1 identical over 7 bases. The CDR3 protein is CASSSRWDRVSYYNEQFF. The CDR3, as DNA: TGTGCCAGCAGCTCTAGGTGGGACAGAGTAAGTTACTACAATGAGCAGTTCTTC. Combining the CDR3 with reference TRBV7-2 and TRBJ2-1 gives the whole variable domain GAGVSQSPSNKVTEKGKDVELRCDPISGHTALYWYRQSLGQGLEFLIYFQGNSAPDKSGLPSDRFSAERTGGSVSTLTIQRTQQEDSAVYLCASSSRWDRVSYYNEQFFGPGTRLTVL.